This entry lists 17 T cell receptor beta chains sequenced from one sample in a study of cytomegalovirus exposure and HLA in healthy donors. This PCR relied on a set of 60 Vbeta primers and 13 Jbeta primers. The protocol was immunoSEQ multiplex PCR, while the TCRdb copy is restricted to in-frame clones and leaves out a portion. The sample has about 120,000 clones; roughly 80% are singletons. Sequencing input: PBMCs. The receptors shown here come from a man in his thirties or forties in good health and CMV-seronegative.

V gene TRBV7-8 combines with J gene TRBJ2-1; 7 positions agree with TRBD1. The J segment lost 3 bases and the V segment lost 5 bases, leaving 4 bases of the junction unmatched. This CDR3 is built from 14 residues. Germline values: CDR1 SGHVS, CDR2 FQNEAQ. CDR3 nucleotides: TGTGCCAGCAGCCGAGGGGACAGCTACAATGAGCAGTTCTTC. Protein product: CASSRGDSYNEQFF.

This chain links TRBV28 with TRBJ1-2; TRBD1 agrees at 9 bases. Germline CDR1 MDHEN, CDR2 SYDVKM. The CDR3 sequence is 15 residues long. Trimming took 2 bases from V and 4 from J; bases not matched to a gene: 5. The CDR3 loop reads CASSLRGQGPYGYTF. CDR3 nucleotides: TGTGCCAGCAGTTTACGGGGACAGGGACCCTATGGCTACACCTTC.

The chain employs TRBV5-6 and TRBJ1-2, with TRBD1 identical over 8 bases. There are 16 residues in the CDR3. Per germline, CDR1 SGHDT and CDR2 YYEEEE. Trimming cost V 2 bases and J 8 bases; bases outside gene matches: 14. CDR3 DNA: TGTGCCAGCAGCTTTCCTTCAGGGGGCGCGGTTCGGGGCTACACCTTC. This codes for CASSFPSGGAVRGYTF.

The count of this clone is one. The chain couples TRBV10-3 to TRBJ2-3; possibly TRBD2 for D (5 bases). CDR3 size: 14 residues. V was clipped by 5 bases and J by 3 bases, with 12 bases between them. Germline V gene sequence: CDR1 ENHRY, CDR2 SYGVKD. CDR3 residues: CAISKRTGTDTQYF. Here the CDR3 DNA reads TGTGCCATCAGTAAGCGGACTGGAACAGATACGCAGTATTTT.

This clone was found a few times. This rearrangement joins TRBV10-3 to TRBJ2-7; TRBD2 aligns across 8 bases. J was trimmed by 3 bases and V by 4 bases; bases with no gene match: 8. The germline gives CDR1 ENHRY, CDR2 SYGVKD. The CDR3 length is 15 residues. The CDR3 DNA follows: TGTGCCATCAGTGGAACGGTAGCGGGACTCTACGAGCAGTACTTC. This gives the protein CAISGTVAGLYEQYF.

The rearrangement uses TRBV14 and TRBJ1-4; 7 nucleotides line up with TRBD1. V dropped 5 bases and J dropped 8; count of bases not matched to a gene: 8. The V gene's germline CDR1 is SGHDN and CDR2 FVKESK. The CDR3 has 14 residues. CDR3 loop: CASSEIQGREKLFF. The CDR3 DNA reads as TGTGCCAGCAGCGAGATACAGGGGAGAGAAAAACTGTTTTTT.

The V and J genes are TRBV6-5 and TRBJ2-2; D call uncertain. Between the trimmed V and J ends, which lost 2 bases and 0 bases, there was a span of 4 bases. The CDR3 loop spans 14 amino acids. Germline CDR1 and CDR2: MNHEY and SVGAGI. The CDR3 loop is CASSYPTNTGELFF. CDR3 nucleotide sequence: TGTGCCAGCAGTTACCCCACGAACACCGGGGAGCTGTTTTTT.

The rearrangement joins TRBV19 to TRBJ2-7; 10 bases match TRBD1. CDR3 length: 15 amino acids. Looked up from germline, CDR1 is LNHDA and CDR2 is SQIVND (reference sequence). V trimming: 6 bases; J trimming: 2 bases; junction bases outside the gene matches: 7. The DNA for the CDR3 is TGTGCCAGTAGCACTGGACAGGGGGTACCCTACGAGCAGTACTTC. Translated: CASSTGQGVPYEQYF.

In DNA form, the CDR3 reads TGTGCCAGCAGAGCACAGGACAACTCCTACGAGCAGTACTTC. It specifies CASRAQDNSYEQYF. The chain uses TRBV2 and TRBJ2-7; perhaps TRBD1 as D (5 bases). CDR3 length: 14 amino acids. Trimming cost V 6 bases and J 0 bases, with 12 bases left between them. From germline, CDR1 is SNHLY and CDR2 FYNNEI.

The chain links TRBV7-6 to TRBJ2-7; no clear D gene. The V end was cut by 5 bases, the J end by 2 bases, with 4 bases between. The CDR3 extends over 11 amino acids. Germline CDR1 reads SGHVS; CDR2 reads FNYEAQ. The CDR3 coding sequence is TGTGCCAGCAGCGACACCTACGAGCAGTACTTC. Translation: CASSDTYEQYF.

This chain uses TRBV4-1 with TRBJ1-1, with 8 bases lining up with TRBD1. Germline loops: CDR1 MGHRA, CDR2 YSYEKL. CDR3 length: 16 amino acids. J gave up 6 bases and V 2 bases, and 11 bases lay outside the gene matches. CDR3 sequence: CASSQRDAGGRAEAFF. The CDR3 DNA reads as TGCGCCAGCAGCCAAAGGGATGCAGGGGGCCGGGCTGAAGCTTTCTTT.

The gene calls are TRBV4-3 and TRBJ1-4, with D hard to call. The CDR3 totals 16 residues. The germline gives CDR1 LGHNA, CDR2 YSLEER. Trimming took off 3 bases at V and 8 bases at J, with 19 bases between the two ends. CDR3: CASSHLKLEPWEKLFF. DNA of the CDR3: TGCGCCAGCAGCCATCTCAAACTAGAGCCGTGGGAAAAACTGTTTTTT.

The V call is TRBV9, the J call TRBJ2-3; D is perhaps TRBD1 (6 bases). CDR3 length: 15 amino acids. The germline gives CDR1 SGDLS, CDR2 YYNGEE. V lost 4 bases, J lost 1 base, and 13 bases lay in between. This CDR3 reads CASSSREGGTDTQYF. In DNA, the CDR3 is TGTGCCAGCAGCTCCCGAGAGGGGGGCACAGATACGCAGTATTTT. The complete variable domain, with remaining parts taken from reference TRBV9 and TRBJ2-3, reads DSGVTQTPKHLITATGQRVTLRCSPRSGDLSVYWYQQSLDQGLQFLIQYYNGEERAKGNILERFSAQQFPDLHSELNLSSLELGDSALYFCASSSREGGTDTQYFGPGTRLTVL.

CDR3 sequence reads: CASSLTGGAGEQYF. The CDR3 nucleotides are TGCGCCAGCAGCTTGACCGGGGGGGCAGGTGAGCAGTACTTC. The V gene is TRBV5-1, the J gene TRBJ2-7; TRBD2 aligns across 8 bases. V shed 1 base and J 7 bases; nucleotides not matched to a gene: 7. CDR3 length equals 14 residues. Germline assignment: CDR1 SGHRS and CDR2 YFSETQ.

This chain joins TRBV5-6 and TRBJ1-2; TRBD1 matches at 7 bases. Germline V gene data show CDR1 as SGHDT and CDR2 as YYEEEE. The ends lost 3 bases at V and 0 bases at J; junction bases unmatched: 11. The CDR3 has 17 amino acids. CDR3 in amino acids: CASSSRADRVANYGYTF. In DNA form, the CDR3 reads TGTGCCAGCAGCTCCCGGGCAGACAGGGTAGCTAACTATGGCTACACCTTC.

The chain has TRBV9 and TRBJ2-3; D call uncertain. V dropped 2 bases and J dropped 4 bases, with 5 bases sitting between them. Germline loops: CDR1 SGDLS, CDR2 YYNGEE. The CDR3 has 12 residues. The CDR3 DNA reads as TGTGCCAGCAGCGTTAATGCAGATACGCAGTATTTT. This translates into CASSVNADTQYF. Full variable domain (remainder filled in from reference TRBV9 and TRBJ2-3): DSGVTQTPKHLITATGQRVTLRCSPRSGDLSVYWYQQSLDQGLQFLIQYYNGEERAKGNILERFSAQQFPDLHSELNLSSLELGDSALYFCASSVNADTQYFGPGTRLTVL.

V and J are TRBV4-3 and TRBJ2-3, with 10 bases that match TRBD2. Germline trimming cut 0 bases from V and 6 bases from J; bases unmatched to any gene: 3. This CDR3 is 15 amino acids long. CDR1 and CDR2 from the germline V gene are LGHNA and YSLEER. CDR3 protein: CASSQELAGTDTQYF. CDR3 bases: TGCGCCAGCAGCCAAGAACTAGCGGGGACCGATACGCAGTATTTT.